The clone carrying this TCR beta chain occurred many times. V was cut by 7 bases and J by 2 bases, with 12 bases left in between. The CDR3 totals 13 residues. Germline V gives CDR1 MNHNS, CDR2 SASEGT. The sample originates from a study of tumor-infiltrating lymphocytes in oesophageal squamous cell carcinoma. One entry per CDR3 protein, called by TCRdb with MiXCR from the PCR reads. This sample has about 19,000 distinct CDR3 sequences, with roughly 39% found just once. This sequence joins TRBV6-1 and TRBJ2-7, with a weak D call TRBD1 (6 bases). The origin of this receptor is a male donor with esophageal squamous cell carcinoma. Input material: normal esophageal tissue next to the tumor. Written as DNA, the CDR3 is TGTGCCAGCACAGGGGCAGGGCCCTACGAGCAGTACTTC. Translated: CASTGAGPYEQYF.